These 4 T cell receptor beta chains were sequenced from one sample in a study of blood T cell repertoires in COVID-19. Libraries were prepared by immunoSEQ multiplex PCR; TCRdb keeps only in-frame clonotypes and omits some of them. The table includes 95,000 to 150,000 clones, about 79% detected once. The sequencing sample was made of peripheral blood. These receptors all stem from a middle-aged man with active or convalescent COVID-19.

V is TRBV12-3 or TRBV12-4 and J is TRBJ1-2, with 8 bases lining up with TRBD1. This CDR3 is 12 amino acids long. J lost 7 bases, V lost 7 bases, and 5 bases had no gene match. In DNA form, the CDR3 reads TGTGCCAGCACCTCAGGACAGGGTGGCTACACCTTC. It specifies CASTSGQGGYTF.

V usage is TRBV21-1 and J usage is TRBJ1-2; TRBD1, as called in the table, went unchecked against the DNA. TRBV21-1 is given as a pseudogene. The CDR3 has 18 residues. The CDR3 loop is CASTERSGPETAYYGYTF. CDR3 sequence (DNA): TGTGCCAGCACCGAAAGGTCAGGGCCAGAGACCGCCTACTATGGCTACACCTTC.

This chain uses TRBV24-1 with TRBJ1-1, with D perhaps matching TRBD1 (5 bases). The CDR3 extends over 15 amino acids. V lost 3 bases and J 2 bases, leaving 12 bases between the germline ends. In germline, CDR1 is KGHDR, CDR2 SFDVKD. Written as DNA, the CDR3 is TGTGCCACCAGTGATAGCGGGGCGCCTAACACTGAAGCTTTCTTT. Amino acids: CATSDSGAPNTEAFF.

V is TRBV10-3 and J is TRBJ1-2; no reliable D call. CDR1 ENHRY and CDR2 SYGVKD come from the germline V gene. V was cut by 0 bases and J by 5 bases, with 13 bases left in between. CDR3 size: 15 residues. The DNA of the CDR3 is TGTGCCATCAGTGAGTCAGGCAGGCCGGGGTATGGCTACACCTTC. Its translation: CAISESGRPGYGYTF.